A selection of T cell receptor beta chains follows, all from one sample in a study of identical twins. TCRdb itself ran the 5' RACE reads through MiXCR, one entry per CDR3 protein. The table shows around 1.7 million distinct CDR3 sequences, with around 29% occurring only once. The specimen sequenced was cord blood. The origin of the receptors is a newborn girl in good health. Both conserved end residues are trimmed from each CDR3.

TRBV2,9,TRBJ1-5,ASSGGQPQH
TRBV20-1,11,TRBJ1-4,SAREGVEEKLF
TRBV5-5,15,TRBJ2-5,ASSFRYWTGAKETQY
TRBV5-1,12,TRBJ1-1,ASSWRYSNTEAF
TRBV2,10,TRBJ2-7,AVRTVSYEQY
TRBV4-2,15,TRBJ2-3,ASSLRISRSSTDTQY
TRBV18,11,TRBJ2-5,ASATQPQETQY
TRBV10-3,11,TRBJ1-1,AISERAVSEAF
TRBV28,14,TRBJ2-3,ASSLTGAFSTDTLY
TRBV5-1,13,TRBJ2-7,ASSSTGTGTYEQY
TRBV20-1,8,TRBJ2-1,SAPLHEQF
TRBV6-2/TRBV6-3,13,TRBJ1-4,ASSAGTTTNEKLF
TRBV12-3/TRBV12-4,12,TRBJ1-6,ASRQETYNSPLH
TRBV12-3/TRBV12-4,13,TRBJ1-1,ASGPGTGVFTEAF
TRBV14,15,TRBJ1-2,ASSRLTRTGINYGYT
TRBV18,13,TRBJ2-2,ASSPTTSNTGELF
TRBV28,11,TRBJ2-1,ASSLIRNNEQF
TRBV21-1,14,TRBJ2-1,ASSKVGDSSYNEQF
TRBV27,11,TRBJ2-4,ASSRMIENIQY
TRBV7-2,13,TRBJ2-1,ASSQSGNSYNEQF
TRBV3-1,15,TRBJ2-5,ASSPEYTGLAGETQY
TRBV29-1,9,TRBJ2-7,SLGFRNEQY
TRBV4-2,12,TRBJ2-5,ASRTSGGAETQY
TRBV6-6,12,TRBJ1-5,ASSYRQGDQPQH
TRBV2,14,TRBJ2-7,ASSEIMGLAGIGQY
TRBV11-1,18,TRBJ2-4,ASSYFPLEFRGLAKNIQY
TRBV3-1,15,TRBJ1-1,ASSQDRGHRLNTEAF
TRBV11-2,13,TRBJ1-6,ASSLGVTGGSPLH
TRBV20-1,13,TRBJ2-7,SARYGTGSSYEQY
TRBV5-1,15,TRBJ2-1,ASSARLAGTSYNEQF
TRBV11-2,13,TRBJ2-7,ASSPPGLPSYEQY
TRBV20-1,10,TRBJ2-7,SARGKTYEQY
TRBV7-2,13,TRBJ1-6,ASREGQSYNSPLH
TRBV6-6,15,TRBJ1-6,ASSRGQPSSYNSPLH
TRBV6-2/TRBV6-3,12,TRBJ1-2,ASSYSRRTDGYT
TRBV9,14,-,ASSLSSSGGVDEQY
TRBV4-1,14,TRBJ1-1,ASSHELGRLYTEAF
TRBV5-1,13,TRBJ1-4,ASSLSAGTNEKLF
TRBV9,14,TRBJ2-3,ASSVVASGGSYTQY
TRBV3-1,13,TRBJ2-3,ASSQLRYPTDTQY
TRBV27,15,TRBJ2-3,ASRRAIGGRNTDTQY
TRBV28,15,TRBJ2-3,ASSRTPPGIRRDTQY
TRBV5-5,11,TRBJ1-2,ASSFGREYGYT
TRBV19,11,TRBJ1-5,ASSMGYDQPQH
TRBV7-7,13,TRBJ2-5,ASSLIAGKGETQY